This T cell receptor beta chain was captured in a study of blood T cell repertoires in COVID-19. Study-level information: From T cells, B-cell-depleted T cells, or PBMCs came the material, which was cDNA or gDNA.

Cohort 3 recovery required two negative PCRs, clearance, or symptom resolution. Authors' data handling: Amplification of reference gene primers was used by the study to estimate nucleated cell counts. Method: immunoSEQ multiplex PCR; TCRdb's copy keeps in-frame clones and lacks some. D and trimming come from the DNA, and the V and J calls and clone size come from that table. Here the sample spans just over 350,000 clones, roughly 84% being singletons. Per the germline V gene, CDR1 is LNHDA and CDR2 is SQIVND (reference sequence). The J segment lost 5 bases and the V segment lost 3 bases, leaving 6 bases of the junction unmatched. The CDR3 covers 16 residues.

This receptor was identified in a woman under 40 who had recovered from COVID-19. The specimen sequenced was PBMCs or T cells enriched from blood (not recorded which). The V call is TRBV19, the J call TRBJ2-2; 10 bases are shared with TRBD2. In nucleotides, the CDR3 is TGTGCCAGTAGTATGATCAGCGGGAGGGCGACCGGGGAGCTGTTTTTT. This codes for CASSMISGRATGELFF.